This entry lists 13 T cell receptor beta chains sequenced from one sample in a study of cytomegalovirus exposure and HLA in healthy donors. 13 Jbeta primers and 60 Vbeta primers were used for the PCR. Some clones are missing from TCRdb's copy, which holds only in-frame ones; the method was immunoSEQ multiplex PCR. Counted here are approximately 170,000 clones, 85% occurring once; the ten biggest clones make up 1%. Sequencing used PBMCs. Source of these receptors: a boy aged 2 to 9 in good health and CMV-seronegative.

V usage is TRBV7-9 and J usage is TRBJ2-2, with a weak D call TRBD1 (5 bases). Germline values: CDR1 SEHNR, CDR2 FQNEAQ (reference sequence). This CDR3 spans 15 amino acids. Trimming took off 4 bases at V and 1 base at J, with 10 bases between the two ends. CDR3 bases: TGTGCCAGCAGCTCAATCAGGGAGAACACCGGGGAGCTGTTTTTT. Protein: CASSSIRENTGELFF.

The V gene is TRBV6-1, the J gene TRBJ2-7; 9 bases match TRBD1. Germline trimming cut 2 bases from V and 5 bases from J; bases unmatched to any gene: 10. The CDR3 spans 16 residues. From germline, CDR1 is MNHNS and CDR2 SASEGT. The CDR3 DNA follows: TGTGCCAGCAGTGAAACCCGAGGGACAGGGTCTGACGAGCAGTACTTC. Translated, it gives CASSETRGTGSDEQYF.

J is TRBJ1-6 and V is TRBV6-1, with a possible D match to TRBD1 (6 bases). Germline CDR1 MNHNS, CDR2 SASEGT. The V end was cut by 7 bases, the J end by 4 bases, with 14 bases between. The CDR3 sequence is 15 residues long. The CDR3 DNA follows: TGTGCCAGCACCGAAGGGGGATGGTATAATTCACCCCTCCACTTT. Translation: CASTEGGWYNSPLHF.

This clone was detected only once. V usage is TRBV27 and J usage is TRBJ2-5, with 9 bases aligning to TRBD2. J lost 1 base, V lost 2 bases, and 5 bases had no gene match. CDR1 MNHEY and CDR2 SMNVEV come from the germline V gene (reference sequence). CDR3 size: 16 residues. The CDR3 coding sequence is TGTGCCAGCAGTTTACAGCGGGGGGCGATCCAAGAGACCCAGTACTTC. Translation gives CASSLQRGAIQETQYF.

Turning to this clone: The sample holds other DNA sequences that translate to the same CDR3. CDR3 protein: CASSLGGLARNNEQFF. CDR3 in DNA: TGTGCCAGCAGCTTAGGGGGACTAGCGAGGAACAATGAGCAGTTCTTC. J is TRBJ2-1 and V is TRBV7-8, with 10 bases that match TRBD2. Germline V lookup: CDR1 SGHVS, CDR2 FQNEAQ. The CDR3 runs 16 residues. The V gene end was trimmed by 1 base and the J gene end by 5 bases; junction bases not matched to a gene: 5.

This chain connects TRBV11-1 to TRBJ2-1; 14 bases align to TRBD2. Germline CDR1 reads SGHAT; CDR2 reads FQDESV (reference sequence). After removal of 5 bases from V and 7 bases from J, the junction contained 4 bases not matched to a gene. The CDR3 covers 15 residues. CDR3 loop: CASSPGTSGGNEQFF. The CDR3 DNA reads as TGTGCCAGCAGCCCCGGGACTAGCGGGGGTAATGAGCAGTTCTTC.

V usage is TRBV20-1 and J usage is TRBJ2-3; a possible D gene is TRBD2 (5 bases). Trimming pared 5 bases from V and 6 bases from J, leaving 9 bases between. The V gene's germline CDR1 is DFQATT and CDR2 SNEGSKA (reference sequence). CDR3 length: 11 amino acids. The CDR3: CSAWTEDTQYF. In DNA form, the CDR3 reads TGCAGTGCTTGGACTGAGGATACGCAGTATTTT.

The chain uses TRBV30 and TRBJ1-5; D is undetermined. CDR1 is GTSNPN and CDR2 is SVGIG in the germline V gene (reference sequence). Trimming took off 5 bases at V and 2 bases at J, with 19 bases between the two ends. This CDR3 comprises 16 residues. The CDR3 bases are TGTGCCTGGGGGCAAGCAGACCCCTGGGGCAATCAGCCCCAGCATTTT. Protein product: CAWGQADPWGNQPQHF.

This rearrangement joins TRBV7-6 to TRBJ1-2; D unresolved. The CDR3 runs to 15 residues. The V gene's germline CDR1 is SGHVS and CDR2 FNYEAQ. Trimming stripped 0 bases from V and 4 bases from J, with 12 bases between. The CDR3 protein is CASSLADSALYGYTF. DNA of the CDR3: TGTGCCAGCAGCTTAGCGGACTCTGCCCTCTATGGCTACACCTTC.

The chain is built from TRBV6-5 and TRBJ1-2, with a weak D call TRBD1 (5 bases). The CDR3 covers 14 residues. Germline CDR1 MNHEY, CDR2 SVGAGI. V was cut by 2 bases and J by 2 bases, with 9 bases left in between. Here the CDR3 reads CASSYHRPNYGYTF. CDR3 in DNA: TGTGCCAGCAGTTACCACAGGCCGAACTATGGCTACACCTTC.

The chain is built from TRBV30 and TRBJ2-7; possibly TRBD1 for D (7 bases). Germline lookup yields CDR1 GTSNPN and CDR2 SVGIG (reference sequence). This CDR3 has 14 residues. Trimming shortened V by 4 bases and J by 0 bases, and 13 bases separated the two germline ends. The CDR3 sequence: CAWNPGGSSYEQYV. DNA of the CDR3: TGTGCCTGGAATCCAGGGGGGAGCTCCTACGAGCAGTACGTC.

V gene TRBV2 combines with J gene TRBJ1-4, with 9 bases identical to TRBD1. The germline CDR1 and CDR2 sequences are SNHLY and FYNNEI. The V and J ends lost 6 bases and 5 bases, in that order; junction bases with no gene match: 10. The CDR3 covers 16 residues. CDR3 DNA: TGTGCCAGCAGGGAGGGACAGGGACCGCCGAATGAAAAACTGTTTTTT. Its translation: CASREGQGPPNEKLFF.

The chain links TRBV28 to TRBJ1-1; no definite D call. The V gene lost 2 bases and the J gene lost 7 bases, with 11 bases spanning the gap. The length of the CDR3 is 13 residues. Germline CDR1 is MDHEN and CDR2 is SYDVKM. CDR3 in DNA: TGTGCCAGCAGTTTAATTCGCGGGTTTGAAGCTTTCTTT. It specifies CASSLIRGFEAFF.